A single sample gave rise to the 17 T cell receptor beta chains below, sequenced in a study of T cell responses to AZD1222 COVID-19 vaccine. Generated by immunoSEQ multiplex PCR, the TCRdb table keeps only in-frame clones and is missing some. The sample consists of over 130,000 clones, approximately 90% of them appearing once. This sample comprised peripheral blood, obtained 28 days after the second AZD1222 dose. These receptors came from an adult who received the AZD1222 COVID-19 vaccine.

This clone was counted a single time. The CDR3 spells CASSPKLRVGNEQFF. The CDR3 DNA sequence: TGTGCCAGCAGCCCCAAGCTGAGGGTTGGGAATGAGCAGTTCTTC. The chain employs TRBV7-9 and TRBJ2-1; maybe TRBD2 (5 bases). V was pared by 5 bases and J by 7 bases, with 18 bases between. This CDR3 has 15 residues. Germline values: CDR1 SEHNR, CDR2 FQNEAQ (reference sequence). The variable domain in full, with the rest retrieved from reference TRBV7-9 and TRBJ2-1, is DTGVSQNPRHKITKRGQNVTFRCDPISEHNRLYWYRQTLGQGPEFLTYFQNEAQLEKSRLLSDRFSAERPKGSFSTLEIQRTEQGDSAMYLCASSPKLRVGNEQFFGPGTRLTVL.

The V call is TRBV18, the J call TRBJ1-4; a weak D match, TRBD1 (5 bases). This CDR3 is 16 amino acids long. Trimming pared 1 base from V and 2 bases from J, leaving 11 bases between. CDR1 and CDR2 (germline): KGHSH, LQKENI. This chain's CDR3 is CASSPRGGETNEKLFF. The CDR3 DNA sequence: TGTGCCAGCTCACCACGGGGGGGTGAGACTAATGAAAAACTGTTTTTT.

This chain joins TRBV11-1 and TRBJ2-5; 8 bases map to TRBD1. Looked up from germline, CDR1 is SGHAT and CDR2 is FQDESV (reference sequence). V gave up 3 bases and J gave up 2 bases; unmatched junction bases: 5. This CDR3 comprises 15 residues. CDR3 nucleotide sequence: TGTGCCAGCAGCTTTCAGGGACAGGTTCAAGAGACCCAGTACTTC. Its translation is CASSFQGQVQETQYF. The whole variable domain, filled in from reference TRBV11-1 and TRBJ2-5, reads EAEVAQSPRYKITEKSQAVAFWCDPISGHATLYWYRQILGQGPELLVQFQDESVVDDSQLPKDRFSAERLKGVDSTLKIQPAELGDSAMYLCASSFQGQVQETQYFGPGTRLLVL.

The chain carries TRBV5-1 and TRBJ1-1, with D unresolved. Trimming stripped 3 bases from V and 3 bases from J, with 12 bases between. Germline assignment: CDR1 SGHRS and CDR2 YFSETQ. This CDR3 region has 14 residues. For the CDR3, the DNA is TGCGCCAGCAGCTCGGCCCGAATAGACACTGAAGCTTTCTTT. It codes for CASSSARIDTEAFF.

DNA for the CDR3: TGTGCCAGCAGCTCCTGGGACAGGACCACCGGGGAGCTGTTTTTT. It yields the protein CASSSWDRTTGELFF. The chain recombines TRBV7-8 with TRBJ2-2; TRBD1 aligns across 8 bases. This CDR3 is built from 15 residues. CDR1 SGHVS and CDR2 FQNEAQ come from the germline V gene. V was pared by 4 bases and J by 4 bases, with 5 bases of the junction left unmatched.

This chain connects TRBV24-1 to TRBJ1-4; D perhaps matches TRBD1 (6 bases). The CDR3 has 15 amino acids. Germline loops: CDR1 KGHDR, CDR2 SFDVKD. Trimming cost V 2 bases and J 6 bases, with 12 bases left between them. The CDR3 loop is CATSDSQGSDEKLFF. DNA of the CDR3: TGTGCCACCAGTGATTCTCAGGGGTCGGATGAAAAACTGTTTTTT.

For the CDR3, the DNA is TGTGCCAGCAGCCAGGGAGGTGATCAGCCCCAGCATTTT. Translated, it gives CASSQGGDQPQHF. The V gene is TRBV3-1 (or the pseudogene TRBV3-2), the J gene TRBJ1-5; no firm D call. Trimming removed 3 bases from V and 5 bases from J, with 8 bases in between. In germline, CDR1 is LGHDT, CDR2 YNNKEL (reference sequence). The CDR3 has 13 residues.

The rearrangement links TRBV7-3 to TRBJ2-4, with 9 bases fitting TRBD2. V trimming: 5 bases; J trimming: 8 bases; junction bases outside the gene matches: 13. The CDR3 runs to 16 residues. Germline loops: CDR1 SGHTA, CDR2 FQGTGA. CDR3 region: CASSPDPDSGRHIQYF. The CDR3 nucleotides are TGTGCCAGCAGCCCGGACCCGGATAGCGGGAGACACATTCAGTACTTC.

J is TRBJ2-2 and V is TRBV5-1; D remains ambiguous. The germline CDR1 and CDR2 sequences are SGHRS and YFSETQ. This CDR3 spans 15 amino acids. With 4 bases removed from V and 3 bases from J, the gap between germline ends came to 13 bases. CDR3 sequence: CASSLTSQDTGELFF. CDR3 DNA sequence: TGCGCCAGCAGCCTGACCTCTCAGGACACCGGGGAGCTGTTTTTT.

The genes are TRBV28 and TRBJ2-7; maybe TRBD2 (5 bases). Germline V CDR1 and CDR2: MDHEN, SYDVKM. Trimming took off 6 bases at V and 4 bases at J, with 19 bases between the two ends. The CDR3 runs 15 residues. The CDR3 sequence is CASRVPSPRVYEQYF. CDR3 sequence (DNA): TGTGCCAGCAGAGTGCCCAGTCCGAGGGTTTACGAGCAGTACTTC.

This sequence joins TRBV9 and TRBJ2-2, with 7 positions matching TRBD1. Trimming removed 0 bases from V and 8 bases from J; junction bases left unmatched: 10. Germline values: CDR1 SGDLS, CDR2 YYNGEE. The CDR3 has 16 residues. DNA of the CDR3: TGTGCCAGCAGCGTAGGCCAGACAGGGTCGATAGGGGAGCTGTTTTTT. Translated, it gives CASSVGQTGSIGELFF.

The chain combines TRBV2 with TRBJ2-7, with a weak D call TRBD1 (5 bases). In germline, CDR1 is SNHLY, CDR2 FYNNEI. Deletions cut 4 bases from V and 1 base from J, with 8 bases between. The CDR3 is 13 amino acids. The CDR3 here is CASSGRASYEQYF. CDR3 DNA sequence: TGTGCCAGCAGTGGCAGGGCTTCCTACGAGCAGTACTTC.

This clone was observed a few times. The V and J genes are TRBV6-5 and TRBJ1-1; TRBD1 might be the D (6 bases). The V gene lost 10 bases and the J gene lost 4 bases, with 16 bases spanning the gap. The CDR3 is 13 amino acids. Germline-derived CDR1 and CDR2 are MNHEY and SVGAGI. Here the CDR3 reads CATGSGASTEAFF. The CDR3 DNA follows: TGTGCCACCGGATCAGGGGCGAGCACTGAAGCTTTCTTT.

The J gene is TRBJ1-5, the V gene TRBV2, with 9 bases fitting TRBD1. Germline CDR1 SNHLY, CDR2 FYNNEI. V was clipped by 6 bases and J by 8 bases; unmatched bases: 14. The CDR3 length is 16 residues. The CDR3 DNA follows: TGTGCCAGCAGGGGCGAACAGGGGGCGCTTGGGGAGCCCCAGCATTTT. Its protein is CASRGEQGALGEPQHF.

The genes are TRBV7-8 and TRBJ2-7; either TRBD1 or TRBD2 may supply D (5 bases each). Trimming took off 5 bases at V and 3 bases at J, with 8 bases between the two ends. The CDR3 runs 12 residues. Germline loops: CDR1 SGHVS, CDR2 FQNEAQ. The CDR3 loop is CASSRGNYEQYF. In DNA, the CDR3 is TGTGCCAGCAGCCGGGGCAACTACGAGCAGTACTTC. The full variable domain, completed using reference TRBV7-8 and TRBJ2-7, is GAGVSQSPRYKVAKRGQDVALRCDPISGHVSLFWYQQALGQGPEFLTYFQNEAQLDKSGLPSDRFFAERPEGSVSTLKIQRTQQEDSAVYLCASSRGNYEQYFGPGTRLTVT.

The genes are TRBV18 and TRBJ2-3; the match to TRBD2 covers 8 bases. CDR3 length equals 16 residues. Losses at the gene ends were 3 bases for V and 2 bases for J; bases not matched to a gene: 7. CDR1 and CDR2 from the germline V gene are KGHSH and LQKENI. The CDR3 sequence is CASSPGAGENTDTQYF. CDR3 DNA: TGTGCCAGCTCACCTGGAGCGGGGGAAAACACAGATACGCAGTATTTT.

V is TRBV7-3 and J is TRBJ2-1; 7 nucleotides align to TRBD1. This CDR3 contains 14 residues. CDR1 is SGHTA and CDR2 is FQGTGA in the germline V gene. V shed 5 bases and J 1 base; nucleotides not matched to a gene: 2. For the CDR3, the DNA is TGTGCCAGCAGCCACAGGGGTTCCTACAATGAGCAGTTCTTC. Translation gives CASSHRGSYNEQFF.